This TCR beta chain was profiled in a study of a mutant IDH1 vaccine in newly diagnosed glioma. Study at large: The earlier regimen, radiotherapy, temozolomide, or both, was most often both.

Time point defined: week 35, safety follow-up. The content of each vaccine dose was 300 ug of mutant IDH1 20-mer peptide, and topical imiquimod accompanied it. The protocol was immunoSEQ multiplex PCR, while the TCRdb copy is restricted to in-frame clones and leaves out a portion. The sample records about 32,000 clones, roughly 85% being singletons. This clone was detected a few times. As yet, its antigen is unknown. The sample consisted of PBMCs, taken from a glioma patient whose treatment included an IDH1 peptide vaccine. This receptor was identified in a young woman with glioma.

The CDR3: CASSFTQGENTEAFF. The CDR3 bases are TGTGCCAGCTCATTTACACAGGGAGAGAACACTGAAGCTTTCTTT. The rearrangement uses TRBV18 and TRBJ1-1; D possibly corresponds to TRBD1 (6 bases). V was shortened by 5 bases and J by 1 base, with 14 bases between the two germline ends. CDR3 length equals 15 residues. In germline, CDR1 is KGHSH, CDR2 LQKENI. The variable domain in full, completed from reference TRBV18 and TRBJ1-1, reads NAGVMQNPRHLVRRRGQEARLRCSPMKGHSHVYWYRQLPEEGLKFMVYLQKENIIDESGMPKERFSAEFPKEGPSILRIQQVVRGDSAAYFCASSFTQGENTEAFFGQGTRLTVV.